These T cell receptor beta chains were read from a single sample in a study of cytomegalovirus exposure and HLA in healthy donors. This table comes from immunoSEQ multiplex PCR, and its TCRdb copy is limited to in-frame clones, with some not included. The data contain just over 150,000 clones, roughly three quarters of them singletons. Sequenced: PBMCs. Receptors were obtained from a man in his forties or fifties in good health and CMV-seropositive. Both conserved end residues are part of each CDR3. A D gene is named only where the DNA matches it firmly. The size field is filled for only some rows; it gives once, few, many or a size class.

TGTGCCAGCAGGCGACAGGGTGGGACCTACGAGCAGTACTTC,CASRRQGGTYEQYF,TRBJ2-7,TRBD1,TRBV6-5,.
TGTGCCAGCAGTTTAGGGCTAGCGGACACAGATACGCAGTATTTT,CASSLGLADTDTQYF,TRBJ2-3,TRBD2,TRBV27,.
TGCGCCAGCAGCCAAGATACGGGTAGAGAGACCCAGTACTTC,CASSQDTGRETQYF,TRBJ2-5,.,TRBV4-3,.
TGTGCCATCAGTGAGTCGAGGGAGGGGTCTGGCTACACCTTC,CAISESREGSGYTF,TRBJ1-2,.,TRBV10-3,.
TGTGCCAGCAGCTTAAATGCAGGGACAGATACGCAGTATTTT,CASSLNAGTDTQYF,TRBJ2-3,.,TRBV7-3,.
TGTGCCAGCAGCCAAGATCTTAGCCCTCCCGAGCAGTACTTC,CASSQDLSPPEQYF,TRBJ2-7,.,TRBV4-2,.
TGTGCCAGCAGCAAAGGAGGAGGGGACAGGGACGAAAAACTGTTTTTT,CASSKGGGDRDEKLFF,TRBJ1-4,.,TRBV21-1,.
TGCGCCAGCAGCTTCCTCGCCGGGGTCCAAGAGACCCAGTACTTC,CASSFLAGVQETQYF,TRBJ2-5,.,TRBV5-1,.
TGTGCCAGCAATACCATTCGGGTGAACACTGAAGCTTTCTTT,CASNTIRVNTEAFF,TRBJ1-1,.,TRBV2,.
TGTGCCATCAGTGCACCTGGGACAGGCACAGATACGCAGTATTTT,CAISAPGTGTDTQYF,TRBJ2-3,TRBD1,TRBV10-3,.
TGTGCCAGCACAGGCGGGGCTGGATCACCCCTCCACTTT,CASTGGAGSPLHF,TRBJ1-6,.,TRBV4-2,.
TGTGCCAGCAGTTGGACAGGGGGAAATGAAAAACTGTTTTTT,CASSWTGGNEKLFF,TRBJ1-4,TRBD1,TRBV27,.
TGTGCCAGCAGCCTCCGCGGGGAGGGCCTGAACTCTGGAAACACCATATATTTT,CASSLRGEGLNSGNTIYF,TRBJ1-3,.,TRBV5-6,.
TGTGCCAGCAGCGTATTGGGGGCAAATGGAAACACCATATATTTT,CASSVLGANGNTIYF,TRBJ1-3,.,TRBV9,few
TGTGCCAGCAGCCCCTGGGGCCGGGAGCTGTTTTTT,CASSPWGRELFF,TRBJ2-2,.,TRBV5-4,.
TGTGCCAGCAGCGTAAGACAGGGAGGCACCGGGGAGCTGTTTTTT,CASSVRQGGTGELFF,TRBJ2-2,.,TRBV11-1,.
TGTGCCAGCAGGTCCGGCGGGTCTAGCACAGATACGCAGTATTTT,CASRSGGSSTDTQYF,TRBJ2-3,.,TRBV2,.
TGTGCCAGCAGCCCCGGGACTTTGGCTGGGGAGCAGTACTTC,CASSPGTLAGEQYF,TRBJ2-7,.,TRBV7-2,.
TGCAGCGCCCGAGGGGGGGACAGGGGAATGTACGAGCAGTACTTC,CSARGGDRGMYEQYF,TRBJ2-7,TRBD1,TRBV29-1,.
TGCGCCAGCAGCTTGGACAGGGGATCTCCCTACGAGCAGTACTTC,CASSLDRGSPYEQYF,TRBJ2-7,TRBD1,TRBV5-1,.
TGTGCCAGCAGCTTTCCCCAGGTCGCGGAGGTGGAAACTGAAGCTTTCTTT,CASSFPQVAEVETEAFF,TRBJ1-1,.,TRBV5-6,once
TGTGCCACCAGCAGAGGTGGGACAGGACCAGATGAGACCCAGTACTTC,CATSRGGTGPDETQYF,TRBJ2-5,TRBD1,TRBV15,.
TGTGCCAGCAGCCAATATTTCCAGGGAACCTACGAGCAGTACTTC,CASSQYFQGTYEQYF,TRBJ2-7,.,TRBV7-3,.
TGTGCCACCAGCAGAGAGTACAGGGGGGCGGCTGGTGGGGCTTTCTTT,CATSREYRGAAGGAFF,TRBJ1-1,TRBD1,TRBV15,.
TGTGCCATCAGGGGACAGGGGAACACCGGGGAGCTGTTTTTT,CAIRGQGNTGELFF,TRBJ2-2,TRBD1,TRBV10-3,.
TGTGCCAGCAGTGGGGACAGTCAAGAGACCCAGTACTTC,CASSGDSQETQYF,TRBJ2-5,TRBD1,TRBV2,.
TGTGCCAGCAGCTTTCGACGGGGAGGGACTGAAGCTTTCTTT,CASSFRRGGTEAFF,TRBJ1-1,.,TRBV7-9,.
TGTGCCAGCAGCTCGGGAGGGGGGGCTGGAGCTTTCTTT,CASSSGGGAGAFF,TRBJ1-1,.,TRBV5-6,.
TGTGCCAGCAGCTCCTCCGCGAGGGCTGAGTACGAGCAGTACTTC,CASSSSARAEYEQYF,TRBJ2-7,.,TRBV13,.
TGCGCCAGCACTCAAGGGACTAACCCTACAAACACCGGGGAGCTGTTTTTT,CASTQGTNPTNTGELFF,TRBJ2-2,TRBD2,TRBV10-1,.
TGTGCCAGCAGTCCAGGGGTTAGGACCGGGGAGCTGTTTTTT,CASSPGVRTGELFF,TRBJ2-2,.,TRBV27,.
TGTGCCAGCAGTAATATCTGGGACACGATAAACTATGGCTACACCTTC,CASSNIWDTINYGYTF,TRBJ1-2,.,TRBV2,.
TGTGCCAGCACCAACCCCCCGGGGGGCTCGGATGAGCAGTTCTTC,CASTNPPGGSDEQFF,TRBJ2-1,.,TRBV11-2,.
TGCGCCTCCCAAGCGGGGGAGGGGGAGACCCAGTACTTC,CASQAGEGETQYF,TRBJ2-5,TRBD2,TRBV5-1,.
TGTGCCAGCAGCTACGGGACAGGTATGCAGTACTTC,CASSYGTGMQYF,TRBJ2-7,TRBD1,TRBV5-4,.
TGCGCCAGCAGCTTGTTTCAGAAGAACACTGAAGCTTTCTTT,CASSLFQKNTEAFF,TRBJ1-1,.,TRBV5-1,.
TGTGCCAGCAGCCTCGGACAGGGGTTCGGCGAGCAGTACTTC,CASSLGQGFGEQYF,TRBJ2-7,TRBD1,TRBV5-4,.
TGTGCCAGCAGTTTATCGGCCACCTACGAGCAGTACTTC,CASSLSATYEQYF,TRBJ2-7,.,TRBV27,.
TGTGCCAGCAGTTACTTCCCACAGGGGGCGGAAGAAAAACTGTTTTTT,CASSYFPQGAEEKLFF,TRBJ1-4,TRBD1,TRBV6-6,once
TGTGCCAGCAGCCAACCAGGGGACAGGAGACTGAGCGGCTACACCTTC,CASSQPGDRRLSGYTF,TRBJ1-2,TRBD1,TRBV7-9,.
TGTGCCAGCAGCGCGGACAGGGGACCCGAGCAGTACTTC,CASSADRGPEQYF,TRBJ2-7,TRBD1,TRBV5-4,.
TGCAGCGTTGGGACACCTTTCCACGAGCAGTACTTC,CSVGTPFHEQYF,TRBJ2-7,.,TRBV29-1,.
TGTGCCAGCGCACCTCAGACATTTGGCTACACCTTC,CASAPQTFGYTF,TRBJ1-2,.,TRBV11-2,.
TGCAGCGTTGACGTTGGGCAGGATGCCTACGAGCAGTACTTC,CSVDVGQDAYEQYF,TRBJ2-7,.,TRBV29-1,.
TGTGCCAGCAGCCCAACGCGGGGGCCCCAAGAGACCCAGTACTTC,CASSPTRGPQETQYF,TRBJ2-5,.,TRBV6-5,.
TGTGCCAGCAGTTACTCGAAGGGGGCTGGAAACACCATATATTTT,CASSYSKGAGNTIYF,TRBJ1-3,.,TRBV6-6,.
TGTGCCAGCAGCTTAGGGGGCAGCCTATCCTACGAGCAGTACTTC,CASSLGGSLSYEQYF,TRBJ2-7,.,TRBV7-9,.
TGTGCCAGCAGCTCGCGGTTTGGTGAAGCTTTCTTT,CASSSRFGEAFF,TRBJ1-1,.,TRBV11-3,.
TGCGCCAGCAGCCAAGATCATCAGGCAGCCTACGAGCAGTACTTC,CASSQDHQAAYEQYF,TRBJ2-7,.,TRBV4-3,.